This T cell receptor (beta chain) was documented in a study of early T cells in non-severe SARS-CoV-2 infection. On the study more broadly: The authors sequenced bulk RNA from unsorted whole blood, leaving chains unpaired.

Points on this clonotype: Its target is not known.

Overall study results and limits: Private and CD4 specificities were missed by VDJdb matching, which favored anti-spike CD8 responses.

Unique molecular identifiers were affixed to single, distinct cDNA molecules. TCRdb redid the calling of the 5' RACE reads with MiXCR, one entry per CDR3 protein. Here the sample spans about 69,000 distinct CDR3 sequences, 12% being singletons. The source material was whole blood. This receptor was taken from an adult who was a healthcare worker with PCR-confirmed SARS-CoV-2 infection or an uninfected control (not recorded which).

The CDR3 nucleotides are TGTGCCACCGCAAGACAAACCTACGAGCAGTACTTC. This codes for CATARQTYEQYF. The V call is TRBV10-3, the J call TRBJ2-7; D call uncertain. The CDR3 contains 12 residues. Deletions cut 10 bases from V and 2 bases from J, with 12 bases between. In germline, CDR1 is ENHRY, CDR2 SYGVKD.